Listed below are T cell receptor beta chains from one sample, sequenced in a study of blood T cell repertoires in COVID-19. TCRdb's table, derived via immunoSEQ multiplex PCR, lists solely in-frame clones and lacks some. The sample holds about 74,000 clones; 84% are singletons and the top ten take about a third. Sequencing input: peripheral blood. The receptor source for this set is a man between 70 and 80 years old with acute or convalescent COVID-19. Each CDR3 is given with its conserved first and last residue. Fields, in order: J gene, D gene, V gene, CDR3 length, CDR3 protein. The D gene is left open where the match is weak.

>TRBJ1-1|NA|TRBV4-2|11
CATSRGTEAFF
>TRBJ2-5|TRBD2|TRBV19|15
CASSIALAGRETQYF
>TRBJ1-4|TRBD1|TRBV6-2/TRBV6-3|17
CASSSGTTGQANEKLFF
>TRBJ2-1|TRBD2|TRBV19|15
CASKSGRATYNEQFF
>TRBJ1-3|NA|TRBV7-2|13
CASSLGMRNTIYF
>TRBJ1-5|NA|TRBV10-3|15
CAISESGFSNQPQHF
>TRBJ1-4|NA|TRBV28|17
CASSYPPGRQAEEKLFF
>TRBJ2-5|NA|TRBV4-2|14
CASSQDLLRETQYF
>TRBJ2-2|TRBD2|TRBV9|15
CASSSGGSGTGELFF
>TRBJ1-5|TRBD1|TRBV18|14
CASSPGQGVQPQHF
>TRBJ1-3|NA|TRBV7-2|13
CASSGQIQNTIYF
>TRBJ1-1|NA|TRBV10-3|13
CAISEQFNTEAFF
>TRBJ1-4|NA|TRBV5-4|13
CASSSRANEKLFF
>TRBJ2-6|NA|TRBV5-6|15
CASSPPGSGANVLTF
>TRBJ1-1|NA|TRBV5-1|12
CASSTAAGEAFF
>TRBJ2-2|NA|TRBV15|17
CATSRPPSGTRSRELFF
>TRBJ2-2|TRBD1|TRBV7-2|14
CASTRQGATGELFF
>TRBJ2-5|NA|TRBV7-8|12
CASSPGEETQYF
>TRBJ2-2|TRBD2|TRBV7-9|16
CASSRPSGRVTGELFF
>TRBJ2-7|TRBD1|TRBV29-1|14
CSASRGTGAYEQYF
>TRBJ2-3|TRBD2|TRBV4-1|15
CASSAGGGSADTQYF
>TRBJ2-7|NA|TRBV6-5|15
CASSYEASADYEQYF
>TRBJ2-1|NA|TRBV3-1/TRBV3-2|12
CASSQVVNEQFF
>TRBJ2-1|NA|TRBV5-4|15
CASSSPGGSGNEQFF
>TRBJ2-5|TRBD1|TRBV11-2|14
CASSPTGGAETQYF
>TRBJ1-1|NA|TRBV6-6|15
CASTRLLGGDTEAFF
>TRBJ1-2|NA|TRBV3-1/TRBV3-2|15
CASSREGGLNYGYTF
>TRBJ1-1|NA|TRBV6-6|13
CASSYLKGTEAFF
>TRBJ2-7|TRBD2|TRBV24-1|15
CATSDSLSGAYEQYF
>TRBJ1-2|TRBD1|TRBV19|15
CASSAGGDVYYGYTF
>TRBJ1-2|NA|TRBV6-5|13
CASSPRAGDGYTF
>TRBJ2-1|TRBD2|TRBV5-1|16
CASSLGREARQGEQFF
>TRBJ2-3|NA|TRBV24-1|14
CATSDSGRGDTQYF
>TRBJ2-1|TRBD2|TRBV9|15
CASSVEGTIFNEQFF
>TRBJ2-1|TRBD2|TRBV27|15
CASTRSGGVTDEQFF
>TRBJ1-5|TRBD1|TRBV2|17
CASSEVGTGLSNQPQHF
>TRBJ2-3|TRBD2|TRBV24-1|21
CATSDPSGTSGDIGLADTQYF
>TRBJ2-7|TRBD2|TRBV6-1|14
CASSEGSSGYEQYF